This T cell receptor (beta chain) derives from a study of T cell responses to AZD1222 COVID-19 vaccine. The table came from immunoSEQ multiplex PCR; TCRdb's copy has only in-frame clones and leaves some out. The sample carries under 60,000 clones, approximately 90% recorded once. Points from the study as a whole: Scientists sampled the repertoires only once the peak T cell response had passed. Seropositivity was recorded at baseline in only six AZD1222 recipients.

Germline values: CDR1 DFQATT, CDR2 SNEGSKA (reference sequence). The CDR3 has 15 residues. With 3 bases removed from V and 7 bases from J, the gap between germline ends came to 19 bases. Concerning this clone: Its specificity is unknown.

Investigators merged groups given second doses at roughly 4 or roughly 12 weeks. J is TRBJ2-1 and V is TRBV20-1; D is perhaps TRBD1 (6 bases). This receptor was identified in an adult who received the AZD1222 COVID-19 vaccine. The sample in question was peripheral blood, obtained 28 days after the second AZD1222 dose. This chain's CDR3 is CSASVRGSVYNEQFF. CDR3 nucleotides: TGCAGTGCTAGTGTCAGGGGTAGCGTCTATAATGAGCAGTTCTTC.